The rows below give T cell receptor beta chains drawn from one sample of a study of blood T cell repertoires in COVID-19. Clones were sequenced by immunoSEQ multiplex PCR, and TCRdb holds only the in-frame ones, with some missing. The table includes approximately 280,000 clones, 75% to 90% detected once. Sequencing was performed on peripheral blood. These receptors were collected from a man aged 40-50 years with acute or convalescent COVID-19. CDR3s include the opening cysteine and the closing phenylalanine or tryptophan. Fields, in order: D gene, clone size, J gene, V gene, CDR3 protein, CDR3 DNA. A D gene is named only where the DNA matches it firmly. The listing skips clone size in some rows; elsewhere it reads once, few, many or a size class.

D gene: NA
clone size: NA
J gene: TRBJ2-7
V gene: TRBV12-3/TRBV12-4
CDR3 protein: CASRAYEQYF
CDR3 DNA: TGTGCCAGCAGAGCATACGAGCAGTACTTC

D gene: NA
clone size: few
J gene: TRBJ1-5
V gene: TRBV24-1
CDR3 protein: CATSDFPGGAPQHF
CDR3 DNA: TGTGCCACCAGTGATTTCCCTGGAGGTGCGCCCCAGCATTTT

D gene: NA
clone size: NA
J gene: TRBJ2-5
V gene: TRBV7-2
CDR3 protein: CASSLVGSQETQYF
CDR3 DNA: TGTGCCAGCAGCTTAGTGGGCAGTCAAGAGACCCAGTACTTC

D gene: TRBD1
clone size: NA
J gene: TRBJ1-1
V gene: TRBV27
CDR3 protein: CASRSVNRGRTEAFF
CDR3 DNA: TGTGCCAGCAGGTCCGTAAACAGGGGACGCACTGAAGCTTTCTTT

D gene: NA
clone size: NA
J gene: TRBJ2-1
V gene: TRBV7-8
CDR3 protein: CASSPYIGGHEQFF
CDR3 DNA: TGTGCCAGCAGCCCCTACATAGGGGGTCATGAGCAGTTCTTC

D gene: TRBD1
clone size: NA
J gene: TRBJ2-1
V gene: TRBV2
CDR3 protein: CASSVDRGSYNEQFF
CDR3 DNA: TGTGCCAGCAGTGTTGACAGGGGGTCCTACAATGAGCAGTTCTTC

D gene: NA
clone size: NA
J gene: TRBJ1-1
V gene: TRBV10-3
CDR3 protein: CAIGQQATEAFF
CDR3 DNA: TGTGCCATTGGACAGCAAGCGACTGAAGCTTTCTTT

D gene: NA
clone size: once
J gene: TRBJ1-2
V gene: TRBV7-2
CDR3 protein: CASSPEANYGYTF
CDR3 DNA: TGTGCCAGCAGCCCTGAAGCAAACTATGGCTACACCTTC

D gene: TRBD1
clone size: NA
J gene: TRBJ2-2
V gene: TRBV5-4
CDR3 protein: CASTLRQGAADTGELFF
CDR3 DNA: TGTGCCAGCACCCTGCGACAGGGGGCGGCGGACACCGGGGAGCTGTTTTTT

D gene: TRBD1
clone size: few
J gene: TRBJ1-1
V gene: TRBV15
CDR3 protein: CATSRTGQPNTEAFF
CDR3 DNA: TGTGCCACCAGCAGGACGGGACAGCCGAACACTGAAGCTTTCTTT

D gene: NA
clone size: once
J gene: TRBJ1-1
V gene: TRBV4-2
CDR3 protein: CASSQDRAGAGGTEAFF
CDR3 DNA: TGTGCCAGCAGCCAAGATAGGGCAGGGGCTGGAGGCACTGAAGCTTTCTTT

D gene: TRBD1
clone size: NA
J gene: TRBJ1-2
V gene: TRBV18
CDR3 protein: CASSPTQGPYGYTF
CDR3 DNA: TGTGCCAGCTCACCCACACAGGGGCCTTATGGCTACACCTTC

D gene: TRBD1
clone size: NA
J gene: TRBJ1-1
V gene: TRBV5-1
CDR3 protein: CASSLEGQGANEAFF
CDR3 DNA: TGCGCCAGCAGCTTGGAGGGACAGGGGGCAAATGAAGCTTTCTTT

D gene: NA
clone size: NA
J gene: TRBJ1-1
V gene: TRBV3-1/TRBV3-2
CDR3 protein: CASSQSGGDTEAFF
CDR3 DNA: TGTGCCAGCAGCCAATCTGGAGGGGACACTGAAGCTTTCTTT

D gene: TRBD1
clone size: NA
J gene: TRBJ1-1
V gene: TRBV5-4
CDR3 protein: CASRLDRISPNTEAFF
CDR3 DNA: TGTGCCAGCAGATTGGACAGGATTTCCCCGAACACTGAAGCTTTCTTT

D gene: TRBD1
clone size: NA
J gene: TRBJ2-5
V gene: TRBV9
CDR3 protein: CASSPGTGPWGDQYF
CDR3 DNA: TGTGCCAGCAGCCCAGGGACAGGGCCATGGGGGGACCAGTACTTC

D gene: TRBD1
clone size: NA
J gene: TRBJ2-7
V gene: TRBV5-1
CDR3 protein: CASSPPGQRSSYEQYF
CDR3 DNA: TGCGCCAGCAGCCCCCCGGGACAGAGGAGCTCCTACGAGCAGTACTTC